The clone carrying this TCR beta chain came up many times. The CDR3 spans 14 residues. Trimming left V 4 bases short and J 7 bases short, with 17 bases between. CDR1 is SGHRS, CDR2 YFSETQ, per germline. Source study methods: Quantification of nucleated cells was approximated via reference gene primer amplification. TCRdb's copy holds only in-frame clones and misses some; the assay was immunoSEQ multiplex PCR. V and J calls and clone size are as listed in that table; D and trimming were resolved from the DNA. The sample includes some 83,000 clones, about three quarters of them seen just once. These data come from a study of blood T cell repertoires in COVID-19. On the study more broadly: The study drew acute and convalescent COVID-19 samples from the United States, Italy and Spain. PBMCs, B-cell-depleted T cells, or T cells provided the cDNA or gDNA that made up the material.

The TCR sequence derives from a woman aged 80 or over with acute or convalescent COVID-19. The chain joins TRBV5-1 to TRBJ2-5; possible D gene TRBD1, 5 bases. The sequenced sample consisted of peripheral blood. This CDR3 reads CASSPQGEMGTQYF. In nucleotides, the CDR3 is TGCGCCAGCAGCCCCCAAGGGGAAATGGGGACCCAGTACTTC.